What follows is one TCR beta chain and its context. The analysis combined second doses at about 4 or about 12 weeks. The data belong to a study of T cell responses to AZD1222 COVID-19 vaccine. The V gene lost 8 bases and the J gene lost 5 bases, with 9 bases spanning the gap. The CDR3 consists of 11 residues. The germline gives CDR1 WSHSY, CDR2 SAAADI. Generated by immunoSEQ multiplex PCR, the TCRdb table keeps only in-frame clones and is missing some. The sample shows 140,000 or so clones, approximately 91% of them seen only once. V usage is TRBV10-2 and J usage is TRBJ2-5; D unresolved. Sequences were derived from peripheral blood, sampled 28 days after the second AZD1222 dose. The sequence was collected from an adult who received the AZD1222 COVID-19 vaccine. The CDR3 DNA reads TGCGCCAGCCGGCTTGGGGAGACCCAGTACTTC. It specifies CASRLGETQYF.